Shown below are 26 T cell receptor beta chains from a single sample sequenced in a study of preoperative IRX-2 immunotherapy in early breast cancer. Treatment described: preoperative locoregional IRX-2 cytokine immunotherapy. The protocol was immunoSEQ multiplex PCR, while the TCRdb copy is restricted to in-frame clones and leaves out a portion. Found here are 20,000 to 30,000 clones, around 72% of them singletons; the top ten hold less than 8%. Sequenced here: lymph node tissue, sampled after IRX-2 immunotherapy. Receptors were obtained from a human donor with breast cancer.

The chain couples TRBV4-1 to TRBJ2-1; tentative D call: TRBD2 (5 bases). Per germline, CDR1 MGHRA and CDR2 YSYEKL. V was pared by 1 base and J by 10 bases, with 14 bases between. CDR3 length equals 14 residues. DNA of the CDR3: TGCGCCAGCAGCCAAGTAACCCAACTAGGAGAGCAGTTCTTC. Amino acids: CASSQVTQLGEQFF.

This clone turned up a few times. The chain employs TRBV11-3 and TRBJ2-1; TRBD2 matches 7 bases. Germline-derived CDR1 and CDR2 are SGHNT and YENEEA. The CDR3 has 15 amino acids. Trimming took 2 bases from V and 9 from J; bases not matched to a gene: 10. For the CDR3, the DNA is TGTGCCAGCAGCTTATGGGAGGGCCACGGCGGTGAGCAGTTCTTC. As protein: CASSLWEGHGGEQFF.

V usage is TRBV6-8 and J usage is TRBJ2-1; D gene uncertain. In germline, CDR1 is MNHGY, CDR2 SAAAGT. The CDR3 runs 15 residues. The V end lost 0 bases, the J end lost 0 bases, and 6 bases lay between the germline ends. The CDR3 DNA reads TGTGCCAGCAGTTACTCTCCCCCCTCCTACAATGAGCAGTTCTTC. Protein product: CASSYSPPSYNEQFF.

The CDR3 reads CASSPSYEYEQYF. CDR3 nucleotides: TGTGCCAGCTCACCATCCTACGAATACGAGCAGTACTTC. This chain links TRBV18 with TRBJ2-7; D is ambiguous. This CDR3 is 13 amino acids long. Trimming cost V 2 bases and J 4 bases, with 9 bases left between them. Germline-derived CDR1 and CDR2 are KGHSH and LQKENI.

In its sample, this clone was seen once. This rearrangement joins TRBV11-3 to TRBJ1-5; 9 nucleotides align to TRBD1. CDR1 is SGHNT, CDR2 YENEEA, per germline. V shed 5 bases and J 4 bases; nucleotides not matched to a gene: 3. CDR3 length: 14 amino acids. For the CDR3, the DNA is TGTGCCAGCAGCGACGGACAGGGGAATCAGCCCCAGCATTTT. Translating it yields CASSDGQGNQPQHF. Full variable domain (rest looked up from reference TRBV11-3 and TRBJ1-5): EAGVVQSPRYKIIEKKQPVAFWCNPISGHNTLYWYLQNLGQGPELLIRYENEEAVDDSQLPKDRFSAERLKGVDSTLKIQPAELGDSAVYLCASSDGQGNQPQHFGDGTRLSIL.

CDR3 sequence: CASSLREAATGELFF. CDR3 DNA: TGTGCCAGCAGCCTGCGAGAGGCGGCCACCGGGGAGCTGTTTTTT. The chain couples TRBV7-8 to TRBJ2-2; unclear D gene. The germline gives CDR1 SGHVS, CDR2 FQNEAQ. Trimming left V 5 bases short and J 4 bases short, with 14 bases between. The CDR3 consists of 15 residues.

This chain uses TRBV7-1 with TRBJ1-3; D may be TRBD1 (6 bases). TRBV7-1 is an ORF, and what it does is uncertain. This CDR3 has 13 amino acids. Trimming removed 5 bases at V and 5 bases at J, with 10 bases between. The CDR3 loop is CASSPRDRNTIYF. In DNA form, the CDR3 reads TGTGCCAGCAGCCCGCGGGACAGAAACACCATATATTTT.

The CDR3 DNA reads as TGCGCCAGCGGCAGACAGGGGGTGAACACTGAAGCTTTCTTT. Translation gives CASGRQGVNTEAFF. V is TRBV5-1 and J is TRBJ1-1; 9 positions match TRBD1. This CDR3 spans 14 amino acids. J lost 0 bases, V lost 7 bases, and 4 bases had no gene match. Germline V gene sequence: CDR1 SGHRS, CDR2 YFSETQ.

This clone is medium-sized in the sample. The genes are TRBV11-3 and TRBJ2-7; a weak D match, TRBD2 (5 bases). The CDR3 totals 15 residues. V was cut by 3 bases and J by 2 bases, with 14 bases left in between. The germline CDR1 and CDR2 sequences are SGHNT and YENEEA. This chain's CDR3 is CASSLEGRGPYEQYF. DNA of the CDR3: TGTGCCAGCAGCTTGGAAGGTCGGGGTCCCTACGAGCAGTACTTC. The full variable domain, its missing parts supplied by reference TRBV11-3 and TRBJ2-7, is EAGVVQSPRYKIIEKKQPVAFWCNPISGHNTLYWYLQNLGQGPELLIRYENEEAVDDSQLPKDRFSAERLKGVDSTLKIQPAELGDSAVYLCASSLEGRGPYEQYFGPGTRLTVT.

This chain joins TRBV11-3 and TRBJ2-1, with unresolved D. The CDR3 sequence is 15 residues long. The V end lost 5 bases, the J end lost 0 bases, and 11 bases lay between the germline ends. The germline gives CDR1 SGHNT, CDR2 YENEEA. The CDR3 region has the DNA TGTGCCAGCAGCAAAGGCGGTCTCTCCTACAATGAGCAGTTCTTC. It specifies CASSKGGLSYNEQFF.

The CDR3 is CASSFQGTGTNEKLFF. The CDR3 DNA reads as TGTGCCAGCAGCTTCCAGGGGACGGGGACTAATGAAAAACTGTTTTTT. The J gene is TRBJ1-4, the V gene TRBV11-3, with a tentative D call TRBD1 (6 bases). This CDR3 comprises 16 residues. CDR1 and CDR2 (germline): SGHNT, YENEEA. Trimming stripped 3 bases from V and 2 bases from J, with 13 bases between.

The V gene is TRBV11-3, the J gene TRBJ1-4, with 12 bases lining up with TRBD1. Germline assignment: CDR1 SGHNT and CDR2 YENEEA. This CDR3 comprises 18 residues. With 5 bases clipped from V and 0 bases from J, the junction kept 7 bases outside the gene matches. This chain's CDR3 is CASSPGQGALATNEKLFF. The CDR3 bases are TGTGCCAGCAGCCCGGGACAGGGGGCCCTTGCAACTAATGAAAAACTGTTTTTT.

The rearrangement uses TRBV7-6 and TRBJ2-7; tentative D call: TRBD2 (6 bases). V lost 3 bases, J lost 6 bases, and 18 bases lay in between. Looked up from germline, CDR1 is SGHVS and CDR2 is FNYEAQ. This CDR3 is built from 15 residues. In DNA form, the CDR3 reads TGTGCCAGCAGCTTGGAGGTACTAGCTACTTCCGAGCAGTACTTC. Amino acids: CASSLEVLATSEQYF. Variable domain in full (rest from reference TRBV7-6 and TRBJ2-7): GAGVSQSPRYKVTKRGQDVALRCDPISGHVSLYWYRQALGQGPEFLTYFNYEAQQDKSGLPNDRFSAERPEGSISTLTIQRTEQRDSAMYRCASSLEVLATSEQYFGPGTRLTVT.

V and J are TRBV7-5 and TRBJ2-5; whether TRBD1, the table's D call, matches the DNA was not checked. TRBV7-5 is labeled a pseudogene. The CDR3 is 14 residues long. DNA of the CDR3: TGTGCCAGCAGCGTGGACGACAGGTTAGAGACCCAGTACTTC. It is translated as CASSVDDRLETQYF.

V and J are TRBV11-3 and TRBJ1-2; 9 bases agree with TRBD1. Per germline, CDR1 SGHNT and CDR2 YENEEA. This CDR3 spans 15 amino acids. J gave up 0 bases and V 5 bases, and 4 bases lay outside the gene matches. The CDR3 coding sequence is TGTGCCAGCAGCGGTACAGGGGGCGCTAACTATGGCTACACCTTC. Translating it yields CASSGTGGANYGYTF.

In its sample, this clone was seen a few times. The rearrangement uses TRBV28 and TRBJ2-7; no definite D call. Trimming took off 2 bases at V and 0 bases at J, with 2 bases between the two ends. This CDR3 region has 12 residues. CDR1 is MDHEN, CDR2 SYDVKM, per germline. CDR3: CASSLISYEQYF. As DNA, the CDR3 is TGTGCCAGCAGTTTAATCTCCTACGAGCAGTACTTC.

This clone was seen a few times. This CDR3 is CASTPRLTNYGYTF. The CDR3 DNA follows: TGTGCCAGCACCCCACGGCTGACTAACTATGGCTACACCTTC. The chain is built from TRBV6-8 and TRBJ1-2; D unresolved. The CDR3 contains 14 residues. Germline V CDR1 and CDR2: MNHGY, SAAAGT. The V end was cut by 7 bases, the J end by 0 bases, with 12 bases between.

This sequence joins TRBV19 and TRBJ1-4; D is unresolved. The CDR3 runs 17 residues. The germline V gene has CDR1 LNHDA and CDR2 SQIVND (reference sequence). V was cut by 3 bases and J by 2 bases, with 16 bases left in between. The CDR3 DNA is TGTGCCAGTAGTATTTTTGGGCAGATCAAGACTAATGAAAAACTGTTTTTT. The encoded protein is CASSIFGQIKTNEKLFF.

The chain recombines TRBV28 with TRBJ1-2; no clear D. Trimming shortened V by 5 bases and J by 7 bases, and 14 bases separated the two germline ends. The CDR3 contains 13 residues. Germline lookup yields CDR1 MDHEN and CDR2 SYDVKM. The chain's CDR3 is CASSRSRTVGYTF. The CDR3 region has the DNA TGTGCCAGCAGTCGGTCAAGGACGGTTGGCTACACCTTC.

This clone has only a few counts. The CDR3 nucleotides read TGCGCCAGCAGTCGTCGGACTAGCGGGAGTGGAGGCGGGTTTACGCAGTATTTT. Amino acid sequence: CASSRRTSGSGGGFTQYF. The chain is built from TRBV10-1 and TRBJ2-3; 13 nucleotides line up with TRBD2. This CDR3 region has 18 residues. Germline CDR1 is WNHNN and CDR2 is SYGVQD (reference sequence). The V gene end was trimmed by 5 bases and the J gene end by 8 bases; junction bases not matched to a gene: 16.

The chain is built from TRBV19 and TRBJ1-1, with 12 nucleotides matching TRBD1. Trimming at V came to 10 bases and at J to 5 bases, leaving 11 bases not matched to a gene. Germline V CDR1 and CDR2: LNHDA, SQIVND (reference sequence). This CDR3 spans 15 amino acids. The DNA of the CDR3 is TGTGCCAATAAACTACCGGGACAGGGGGCAACTGAAGCTTTCTTT. Translated: CANKLPGQGATEAFF.

The chain employs TRBV5-1 and TRBJ1-1; tentative D call: TRBD1 (5 bases). V lost 4 bases and J 0 bases, leaving 13 bases between the germline ends. Germline V gene lookup returns CDR1 SGHRS and CDR2 YFSETQ. The CDR3 contains 15 residues. Here the CDR3 DNA reads TGCGCCAGCAGCCCGGAGGGCAGGGTGAACACTGAAGCTTTCTTT. It specifies CASSPEGRVNTEAFF. Supplemented by reference TRBV5-1 and TRBJ1-1, the full variable domain reads KAGVTQTPRYLIKTRGQQVTLSCSPISGHRSVSWYQQTPGQGLQFLFEYFSETQRNKGNFPGRFSGRQFSNSRSEMNVSTLELGDSALYLCASSPEGRVNTEAFFGQGTRLTVV.

This clone was detected a few times. The chain employs TRBV28 and TRBJ1-5; 8 positions match TRBD1. The germline CDR1 and CDR2 sequences are MDHEN and SYDVKM. With V trimmed by 2 bases and J by 4 bases, 1 base remained unmatched. The CDR3 has 14 residues. CDR3 in amino acids: CASSLRQGNQPQHF. The CDR3 coding sequence is TGTGCCAGCAGTTTAAGACAGGGGAATCAGCCCCAGCATTTT.

The chain joins TRBV5-1 to TRBJ2-1; 8 nucleotides match TRBD2. The V segment lost 2 bases and the J segment 12 bases; nucleotides outside the gene matches: 13. Germline CDR1 is SGHRS and CDR2 is YFSETQ. This CDR3 region has 15 residues. The CDR3, as DNA: TGCGCCAGCAGCTTAGGGACTAGTGGGAGTGGTGGGCAGTTCTTC. Translation gives CASSLGTSGSGGQFF.

The chain has TRBV11-3 and TRBJ1-2, with unresolved D. Germline loops: CDR1 SGHNT, CDR2 YENEEA. The CDR3 loop spans 14 amino acids. V was pared by 0 bases and J by 2 bases, with 7 bases between. The DNA for the CDR3 is TGTGCCAGCAGCTTAGATGGAGGGAACTATGGCTACACCTTC. It encodes CASSLDGGNYGYTF.

The V and J genes are TRBV6-8 and TRBJ1-3, with D unclear. This CDR3 spans 16 amino acids. The V end lost 2 bases, the J end lost 7 bases, and 18 bases lay between the germline ends. CDR1 and CDR2 from the germline V gene are MNHGY and SAAAGT. CDR3 sequence: CASSYPLTPLGNTIYF. The CDR3 coding sequence is TGTGCCAGCAGTTACCCCTTGACTCCTCTGGGGAACACCATATATTTT.